One sample yielded the 5 T cell receptor beta chains listed below, sequenced in a study of T-cell memory formation after mild COVID-19. TCRdb itself ran the 5' RACE reads through MiXCR, one entry per CDR3 protein. The repertoire consists of 170,000 or so distinct CDR3 sequences, with 25% to 40% occurring once and the leading ten covering approximately 12%. Sequencing was done on a sample of PBMCs or a T cell subset sorted from them (not recorded which). The receptor set was obtained from an adult woman who had mild COVID-19 (a few samples of this study predate the infection). Cell type and time point are not known.

This sequence joins TRBV19 and TRBJ2-3, with 10 bases identical to TRBD1. CDR1 LNHDA and CDR2 SQIVND come from the germline V gene (reference sequence). The CDR3 is 15 residues long. The trim removed 5 bases at V and 4 bases at J, leaving 6 bases unmatched. The CDR3 coding sequence is TGTGCCAGTAGTCGGACAGGGACAGGGGCAGATACGCAGTATTTT. As protein: CASSRTGTGADTQYF.

The chain joins TRBV29-1 to TRBJ1-2; TRBD1 matches at 9 bases. Unmatched junction bases numbered 4, after V lost 4 bases and J lost 7 bases. Germline assignment: CDR1 SQVTM and CDR2 ANQGSEA. The CDR3 contains 12 residues. The CDR3 protein is CSVVTGGGGYTF. CDR3 DNA sequence: TGCAGCGTTGTCACAGGGGGCGGTGGCTACACCTTC.

This sequence joins TRBV9 and TRBJ2-3; 7 bases are a match to TRBD2. After removal of 0 bases from V and 3 bases from J, the junction contained 4 bases not matched to a gene. Germline V gene sequence: CDR1 SGDLS, CDR2 YYNGEE. The CDR3 runs to 15 residues. As DNA, the CDR3 is TGTGCCAGCAGCGTAGCGGGGACTACGACAGATACGCAGTATTTT. Its protein is CASSVAGTTTDTQYF.

In this sample, this clonotype turned up a few times. V gene TRBV24-1 combines with J gene TRBJ2-5; D gene uncertain. Trimming took 3 bases from V and 4 from J, leaving 2 bases between them. The CDR3 spans 11 residues. Germline assignment: CDR1 KGHDR and CDR2 SFDVKD. The CDR3 DNA reads TGTGCCACCAGTGATCGAGAGACCCAGTACTTC. Amino acids: CATSDRETQYF.

This clonotype was seen more than once but under ten times. The chain joins TRBV5-5 to TRBJ2-2, with 7 bases aligning to TRBD2. The CDR3 runs to 16 residues. V gave up 0 bases and J gave up 3 bases; unmatched junction bases: 5. Germline V lookup: CDR1 SGHKS, CDR2 YYEKEE (reference sequence). The CDR3: CASSLVGGSDTGELFF. The CDR3 coding sequence is TGTGCCAGCAGCTTGGTCGGGGGGTCTGACACCGGGGAGCTGTTTTTT.